The 30 T cell receptor beta chains in this list originate from one sample, sequenced in a study of T cell responses to AZD1222 COVID-19 vaccine. Sequencing was performed with immunoSEQ multiplex PCR; in TCRdb, only in-frame clones are kept and a portion is missing. The top ten clones hold under 6.5% of a sample with about 150,000 clones, 93% of them seen once. The sample here was peripheral blood, taken on day 0 of AZD1222 vaccination. The receptor set was obtained from an adult in good health.

Details on this clone: One junction end disagrees with the germline gene, perhaps due to a read error. The chain combines TRBV7-8 with TRBJ1-5, with unresolved D. Germline CDR1 is SGHVS and CDR2 is FQNEAQ. This CDR3 has 14 amino acids. The CDR3 nucleotides are TGTGCCAGCACCTTAGGACGGCGCAATCAGCCCCAGCATTTT. Translating it yields CASTLGRRNQPQHF.

On this clone: One end of the junction does not line up with germline, which may come from a read error. The chain joins TRBV5-1 to TRBJ2-6; possibly TRBD2 for D (5 bases). The CDR3 has 17 amino acids. Germline V gene data show CDR1 as SGHRS and CDR2 as YFSETQ. DNA of the CDR3: TGCGCCAGCACCTTGGGTGAGGGAAATTCTGGGGCCAACGTCCTGACTTTC. Protein sequence: CASTLGEGNSGANVLTF. The whole variable domain, filled in from reference TRBV5-1 and TRBJ2-6, reads KAGVTQTPRYLIKTRGQQVTLSCSPISGHRSVSWYQQTPGQGLQFLFEYFSETQRNKGNFPGRFSGRQFSNSRSEMNVSTLELGDSALYLCASTLGEGNSGANVLTFGAGSRLTVL.

The chain carries TRBV25-1 and TRBJ2-7; 10 bases map to TRBD1. Germline CDR1 reads MGHDK; CDR2 reads SYGVNS. Germline trimming cut 0 bases from V and 1 base from J; bases unmatched to any gene: 6. The CDR3 covers 17 residues. The DNA of the CDR3 is TGTGCCAGCAGTGAATATAGGACAGGGGGTGATTCCTACGAGCAGTACTTC. It yields the protein CASSEYRTGGDSYEQYF.

J is TRBJ1-6 and V is TRBV20-1; TRBD1 aligns across 7 bases. Germline V lookup: CDR1 DFQATT, CDR2 SNEGSKA (reference sequence). This CDR3 comprises 13 residues. With V trimmed by 3 bases and J by 8 bases, 4 bases remained unmatched. The CDR3 loop is CSASAGGDSPLHF. DNA for the CDR3: TGCAGTGCTAGTGCAGGGGGGGATTCACCCCTCCACTTT.

This clone appeared a single time. The J gene is TRBJ2-3, the V gene TRBV24-1; D is ambiguous. The V gene lost 4 bases and the J gene lost 2 bases, with 9 bases spanning the gap. This CDR3 contains 14 residues. Germline CDR1 and CDR2: KGHDR and SFDVKD. The CDR3 DNA reads TGTGCCACCAGTGAGGGAACTATCACAGATACGCAGTATTTT. Translated, it gives CATSEGTITDTQYF.

The V and J genes are TRBV5-1 and TRBJ1-2; D may be TRBD1 (6 bases). This CDR3 has 13 amino acids. In germline, CDR1 is SGHRS, CDR2 YFSETQ. Between the trimmed V and J ends, which lost 2 bases and 7 bases, there was a span of 12 bases. CDR3 in DNA: TGCGCCAGCAGCTTCACAGGGAGCGGTGGCTACACCTTC. This encodes CASSFTGSGGYTF.

The genes are TRBV28 and TRBJ2-3; 12 bases line up with TRBD1. CDR1 and CDR2 from the germline V gene are MDHEN and SYDVKM. V gave up 4 bases and J gave up 7 bases; unmatched junction bases: 6. The CDR3 is made up of 15 amino acids. The CDR3 DNA sequence: TGTGCCAGCAGTTCCTCGGGACAGGGGGCGCATACGCAGTATTTT. Translated, it gives CASSSSGQGAHTQYF.

J is TRBJ1-3 and V is TRBV7-6, with unresolved D. The CDR3 sequence is 15 residues long. V lost 1 base, J lost 0 bases, and 7 bases lay in between. CDR1 and CDR2 from the germline V gene are SGHVS and FNYEAQ. CDR3 amino acids: CASSLDGVSGNTIYF. As DNA, the CDR3 is TGTGCCAGCAGCTTAGATGGAGTCTCTGGAAACACCATATATTTT.

The chain joins TRBV5-4 to TRBJ2-5; D is uncertain. The germline V gene has CDR1 SGHNT and CDR2 YYREEE (reference sequence). Trimming cost V 2 bases and J 5 bases, with 10 bases left between them. This CDR3 has 13 residues. The CDR3 is CASSFGDTETQYF. For the CDR3, the DNA is TGTGCCAGCAGCTTTGGGGATACGGAGACCCAGTACTTC.

The CDR3 loop reads CAWSPGTGGNTIYF. CDR3 coding DNA: TGTGCCTGGAGCCCCGGGACAGGAGGAAACACCATATATTTT. The chain employs TRBV30 and TRBJ1-3, with 8 bases identical to TRBD1. This CDR3 spans 14 amino acids. Germline-derived CDR1 and CDR2 are GTSNPN and SVGIG (reference sequence). V gave up 3 bases and J gave up 4 bases; unmatched junction bases: 5. Together with reference TRBV30 and TRBJ1-3, the CDR3 gives the full variable domain: SQTIHQWPATLVQPVGSPLSLECTVEGTSNPNLYWYRQAAGRGLQLLFYSVGIGQISSEVPQNLSASRPQDRQFILSSKKLLLSDSGFYLCAWSPGTGGNTIYFGEGSWLTVV.

This clone was seen a single time. CDR3 sequence reads: CATRGLRAEQFF. CDR3 nucleotide sequence: TGTGCCACCAGGGGACTCAGGGCCGAGCAGTTCTTC. The chain uses TRBV24-1 and TRBJ2-1; D may be TRBD2 (6 bases). From germline, CDR1 is KGHDR and CDR2 SFDVKD. Trimming removed 7 bases at V and 10 bases at J, with 13 bases between. The CDR3 has 12 residues.

This chain connects TRBV15 to TRBJ2-1; weak D call: TRBD1 (6 bases). V gave up 0 bases and J gave up 3 bases, with 9 bases separating them. The CDR3 loop spans 15 amino acids. Germline V gives CDR1 LNHNV, CDR2 YYDKDF (reference sequence). For the CDR3, the DNA is TGTGCCACCAGCAGAGACCGGGACAACTACAATGAGCAGTTCTTC. Protein product: CATSRDRDNYNEQFF.

This clone showed up just once. This chain links TRBV10-2 with TRBJ2-1; D remains unclear. V dropped 2 bases and J dropped 0 bases, with 8 bases sitting between them. CDR1 is WSHSY and CDR2 is SAAADI in the germline V gene. The length of the CDR3 is 15 residues. The CDR3 spells CASSENWGSYNEQFF. For the CDR3, the DNA is TGCGCCAGCAGTGAGAACTGGGGCTCCTACAATGAGCAGTTCTTC.

V gene TRBV9 combines with J gene TRBJ2-6; perhaps TRBD1 as D (6 bases). V was pared by 1 base and J by 2 bases, with 10 bases between. CDR1 and CDR2 from the germline V gene are SGDLS and YYNGEE. The CDR3 contains 16 residues. CDR3 region: CASSVRGSTGANVLTF. CDR3 sequence (DNA): TGTGCCAGCAGCGTAAGGGGGTCCACTGGGGCCAACGTCCTGACTTTC.

The rearrangement links TRBV2 to TRBJ1-4, with D hard to call. CDR1 SNHLY and CDR2 FYNNEI come from the germline V gene. The CDR3 contains 13 residues. V was clipped by 5 bases and J by 4 bases, with 8 bases between them. The DNA of the CDR3 is TGTGCCAGCAGTCCCGGGGTTAATGAAAAACTGTTTTTT. It is translated as CASSPGVNEKLFF.

The rearrangement links TRBV7-8 to TRBJ1-2; the match to TRBD1 covers 7 bases. This CDR3 has 13 amino acids. Germline CDR1 is SGHVS and CDR2 is FQNEAQ. The V and J ends lost 5 bases and 2 bases, in that order; junction bases with no gene match: 2. CDR3: CASSRGQNYGYTF. CDR3 nucleotides: TGTGCCAGCAGCCGGGGACAGAACTATGGCTACACCTTC. The full variable domain, rest sourced from reference TRBV7-8 and TRBJ1-2, is GAGVSQSPRYKVAKRGQDVALRCDPISGHVSLFWYQQALGQGPEFLTYFQNEAQLDKSGLPSDRFFAERPEGSVSTLKIQRTQQEDSAVYLCASSRGQNYGYTFGSGTRLTVV.

J is TRBJ1-6 and V is TRBV7-8; TRBD1 is a possible D gene (5 bases). This CDR3 has 16 residues. Looked up from germline, CDR1 is SGHVS and CDR2 is FQNEAQ. V lost 2 bases to trimming and J lost 7 bases, with 15 bases between them. The CDR3 protein is CASSLISRGPNSPLHF. CDR3 coding DNA: TGTGCCAGCAGCTTAATTTCTAGGGGACCGAATTCACCCCTCCACTTT.

This chain uses TRBV14 with TRBJ1-3; tentatively, D is TRBD1 (5 bases). The CDR3 totals 14 residues. The V gene lost 2 bases and the J gene lost 2 bases, with 7 bases spanning the gap. Germline CDR1 is SGHDN and CDR2 is FVKESK. The CDR3 reads CASSQLGAGNTIYF. The CDR3 nucleotides are TGTGCCAGCAGCCAATTAGGGGCTGGAAACACCATATATTTT.

Note on this clone: One junction end disagrees with the germline gene, perhaps due to a read error. The chain uses TRBV5-4 and TRBJ2-5; maybe TRBD2 (7 bases). CDR3 length: 14 residues. Germline assignment: CDR1 SGHNT and CDR2 YYREEE (reference sequence). CDR3 amino acids: CASSLGQGRGSTNF. The CDR3, as DNA: TGTGCCAGCAGCTTGGGGCAGGGGAGGGGCTCCACTAACTTC.

This rearrangement joins TRBV11-2 to TRBJ1-3; unclear D gene. Germline values: CDR1 SGHAT, CDR2 FQNNGV. V was clipped by 2 bases and J by 0 bases, with 5 bases between them. The CDR3 length is 14 residues. The CDR3 DNA is TGTGCCAGCAGCTTATGGCGCTCTGGAAACACCATATATTTT. Amino acid sequence: CASSLWRSGNTIYF.

The chain has TRBV24-1 and TRBJ1-4, with D unresolved. The CDR3 runs to 13 residues. Trimming removed 3 bases at V and 6 bases at J, with 7 bases between. The germline V gene encodes CDR1 KGHDR and CDR2 SFDVKD. CDR3 residues: CATSDGSDEKLFF. The CDR3 nucleotides are TGTGCCACCAGTGATGGATCGGATGAAAAACTGTTTTTT.

Written as DNA, the CDR3 is TGCGCCAGCAGCCCCACACCGGGACTAGATACCGGGGAGCTGTTTTTT. It translates to CASSPTPGLDTGELFF. The chain has TRBV5-1 and TRBJ2-2; 8 bases line up with TRBD2. The V gene end was trimmed by 4 bases and the J gene end by 5 bases; junction bases not matched to a gene: 10. CDR3 length: 16 residues. CDR1 and CDR2 (germline): SGHRS, YFSETQ.

The CDR3 loop is CASRRDLYNEQFF. The CDR3 bases are TGTGCCAGCAGAAGGGACCTCTACAATGAGCAGTTCTTC. The rearrangement uses TRBV28 and TRBJ2-1; D is possibly TRBD1 or TRBD2 (5 bases each). Germline lookup yields CDR1 MDHEN and CDR2 SYDVKM. The CDR3 runs to 13 residues. Trimming left V 6 bases short and J 3 bases short, with 9 bases between. Filled out from reference TRBV28 and TRBJ2-1, the complete variable domain reads DVKVTQSSRYLVKRTGEKVFLECVQDMDHENMFWYRQDPGLGLRLIYFSYDVKMKEKGDIPEGYSVSREKKERFSLILESASTNQTSMYLCASRRDLYNEQFFGPGTRLTVL.

This clone was seen a single time. This chain joins TRBV3-1 (or the pseudogene TRBV3-2) and TRBJ1-4, with D perhaps matching TRBD1 (5 bases). V dropped 2 bases and J dropped 3 bases, with 10 bases sitting between them. The germline V gene encodes CDR1 LGHDT and CDR2 YNNKEL (reference sequence). The CDR3 is made up of 15 amino acids. In DNA, the CDR3 is TGTGCCAGCAGCCAAAATACAGGACCTAATGAAAAACTGTTTTTT. The encoded protein is CASSQNTGPNEKLFF.

V usage is TRBV2 and J usage is TRBJ1-1, with 10 bases aligning to TRBD1. In germline, CDR1 is SNHLY, CDR2 FYNNEI. This CDR3 is 15 amino acids long. J gave up 4 bases and V 10 bases, and 12 bases lay outside the gene matches. This chain's CDR3 is CAIPGTGAMTTEAFF. In DNA form, the CDR3 reads TGTGCCATACCCGGGACAGGGGCCATGACCACTGAAGCTTTCTTT.

The V call is TRBV5-1, the J call TRBJ1-1; D ambiguous. Germline loops: CDR1 SGHRS, CDR2 YFSETQ. There are 14 residues in the CDR3. V lost 4 bases and J lost 4, with 14 bases in between. DNA for the CDR3: TGCGCCAGCAGCCCCGACCGAGGAGGCACTGAAGCTTTCTTT. Translation: CASSPDRGGTEAFF.

CDR3 region: CASSIRTAPNQPQHF. For the CDR3, the DNA is TGTGCCAGTAGTATAAGGACAGCACCAAATCAGCCCCAGCATTTT. The chain joins TRBV19 to TRBJ1-5; possible D gene TRBD1, 6 bases. Germline-derived CDR1 and CDR2 are LNHDA and SQIVND (reference sequence). The CDR3 is 15 residues long. V lost 2 bases and J 4 bases, leaving 12 bases between the germline ends.

The chain has TRBV5-1 and TRBJ2-3; TRBD2 matches at 7 bases. The V segment lost 3 bases and the J segment 6 bases; nucleotides outside the gene matches: 19. Germline V lookup: CDR1 SGHRS, CDR2 YFSETQ. This CDR3 has 18 amino acids. The CDR3 sequence: CASSSRTWEGHPLDTQYF. The CDR3 DNA reads TGCGCCAGCAGCTCTAGGACGTGGGAGGGCCATCCTTTGGATACGCAGTATTTT.

The J gene is TRBJ2-7, the V gene TRBV19, with D perhaps given as TRBD1 or TRBD2 (5 bases each). CDR3 size: 14 residues. CDR1 is LNHDA and CDR2 is SQIVND in the germline V gene (reference sequence). Trimming cost V 1 base and J 6 bases, with 13 bases left between them. CDR3 in DNA: TGTGCCAGTAGTATAGTTGCCAGGGAGAGCGAGCAGTACTTC. It is translated as CASSIVARESEQYF. Full variable domain (remainder filled in from reference TRBV19 and TRBJ2-7): DGGITQSPKYLFRKEGQNVTLSCEQNLNHDAMYWYRQDPGQGLRLIYYSQIVNDFQKGDIAEGYSVSREKKESFPLTVTSAQKNPTAFYLCASSIVARESEQYFGPGTRLTVT.

This clone was detected once. This chain joins TRBV2 and TRBJ2-7; TRBD2 matches at 11 bases. CDR1 is SNHLY, CDR2 FYNNEI, per germline. The ends lost 2 bases at V and 5 bases at J; junction bases unmatched: 5. The CDR3 length is 15 residues. In nucleotides, the CDR3 is TGTGCCAGCAGTGAACGTAGCGGGAGGGAAGACGAGCAGTACTTC. It translates to CASSERSGREDEQYF.